This T cell receptor beta chain was captured in a study of T cells in women clearing cervical HPV infection (dated by TCRdb to about 2018). Some background on the complete study: The cases were about two dozen women with histologically confirmed HPV16-related CIN3 or worse, and 2 of those women had invasive cancers. Blood from cases was collected at the visit where the lesion was first found, while blood from controls was collected once the infection could no longer be detected. For cases, a median interval of approximately 150 days, with an interquartile range of 90 to 200 days, was observed between lesion detection and blood sampling. A median age of 34 years was observed in cases versus around 40 in controls, and no significant differences in baseline characteristics were found. In the parent cohort, some 10,000 women aged 18 or older were enrolled in Guanacaste, Costa Rica, during about 1993 to 1995 and then followed for around seven years. Five blinded duplicates per group were added as quality controls, giving 60 or so samples: 50 participants and 10 replicates. Cases and controls were matched on year of sample collection and on age within five years. This exploratory proof-of-principle case-control study, nested within the Guanacaste HPV Natural History Study in Costa Rica, compared TCR repertoires among women with different cervical HPV16 outcomes. Since only a few of the women had HLA typing available, the possibility that HLA type was acting as a confounder could not be ruled out. The controls were some 23 women whose single incident HPV16 infection cleared within 12 months with no development of precancer or cancer.

A remark on this clone: Its recognized antigen is unknown. The junction departs from the called germline gene at one end, perhaps through a read error. The read terminates 3 residues before the CDR3 end, so the remaining end is supplied by the germline J gene.

From its cysteine to its phenylalanine, the CDR3 spans 16 amino acids. Part of the CDR3 DNA is given, 39 bases translated from base 1. CDR1 and CDR2, looked up from the germline V gene, are LGHNA and YNFKEQ. Every participant had a single incident cervical HPV16 infection, and women with prevalent HPV16 infections were excluded. Cervical HPV DNA was detected with MY09/MY11 PCR, and genotyping was done by dot-blot hybridization. Roughly 15 mL of heparinized blood was centrifuged, after which the buffy coat was aliquoted, frozen at -30 degrees C, and then stored at -80 degrees C. QIAGEN kits were used to extract genomic DNA from the buffy coat specimens. TCR beta CDR3 regions were amplified by multiplex PCR from an average of approximately 1.3 ug genomic DNA per sample using the immunoSEQ assay. To correct primer bias, the assay used a complete synthetic TCR repertoire to set an amplification baseline. The amplicons were sequenced using the Illumina platform. The study's processing was this. Sequences were error-corrected by clustering with frequency ratios and a modified nearest-neighbor algorithm, then analyzed in the immunoSEQ Analyzer with IMGT gene definitions. At each rarefaction depth, TCR richness and evenness were averaged over 20 rarefaction repeats, and samples with fewer sequences than the depth were excluded. V, D and J gene relative abundances were compared between groups with Wilcoxon rank sum tests, applying FDR correction. Blinded duplicates gave an intraclass correlation of roughly 95% for TCR richness and an average of around 76% across around 70 gene segments. Held by TCRdb, this immuneACCESS table contains in-frame sequences only and omits some clones. Under half of the omission traces to an unresolved V gene where checked; the cause of the rest is unknown. The DNA was the basis for D and trimming; V, J and clone size are from that table. The sample's records list about 21,000 clones. The ten largest clonotypes hold less than 7.5% of the sample.

General conclusions and limits of the study: By combining richness with V gene abundances, random forest classifiers separated cases from controls with an estimated AUC of around 0.8. Lower TRBV6-7 relative abundance was observed in cases than in controls (around 0.1% versus 0.15%; Bonferroni P = 0.0008). Because of the cross-sectional design, the study could not determine whether the associations came before infection or resulted from infection, and neither effector/memory subsets nor HPV-specific T cells were isolated. T-cell numbers per sample were unknown, so richness differences could reflect varying T-cell content rather than repertoire biology. Significantly higher TCR repertoire richness was observed in CIN3+ cases than in controls across sequencing depths, whereas no difference in evenness was found.

The clonotype was recovered from a woman aged 18-70 years with a cervical HPV16 infection that either progressed to CIN3+ or cleared (not recorded which). Sequences were obtained from blood buffy coat. The rearrangement combines TRBV4-2 with TRBJ2-3, and TRBD2 aligns with 11 junction nucleotides. CDR3 DNA (partial): TGCGCCAGCAGCCAGAATAGCGGGAGGGCGTCAGATACG. Protein translation: CASSQNSGRASDT. The complete CDR3 reads CASSQNSGRASDTQYF.